The 17 T cell receptor beta chains given below trace back to one sample, sequenced in a study of T cells in Graves' hyperthyroidism and ophthalmopathy. Amplification of TCR beta CDR3 regions used RNA as the template. TCR CDR3 underwent first-round RT-PCR with the HTBI primer set. TCRdb re-analysed the multiplex PCR reads in MiXCR, keeping a single row per CDR3 protein. The sample yields some 490,000 distinct CDR3 sequences, 22% seen once. The sample was blood. The receptors here all came from a woman aged 70 to 79 with Graves' ophthalmopathy.

This rearrangement joins TRBV28 to TRBJ2-1, with 16 bases lining up with TRBD2. CDR3 length equals 18 residues. Looked up from germline, CDR1 is MDHEN and CDR2 is SYDVKM. Trimming at V came to 0 bases and at J to 6 bases, leaving 5 bases not matched to a gene. CDR3 DNA: TGTGCCAGCAGTTTATGGGTGGGACTAGCGGGAGGGGGCAATGAGCAGTTCTTC. It codes for CASSLWVGLAGGGNEQFF. The whole variable domain, filled in from reference TRBV28 and TRBJ2-1, reads DVKVTQSSRYLVKRTGEKVFLECVQDMDHENMFWYRQDPGLGLRLIYFSYDVKMKEKGDIPEGYSVSREKKERFSLILESASTNQTSMYLCASSLWVGLAGGGNEQFFGPGTRLTVL.

This clonotype has just a few counts. V gene TRBV3-1 combines with J gene TRBJ1-2, with unresolved D. CDR1 is LGHDT, CDR2 YNNKEL, per germline (reference sequence). Trimming left V 1 base short and J 4 bases short, with 10 bases between. The CDR3 contains 14 residues. In DNA, the CDR3 is TGTGCCAGCAGCCAAGGAGCACAGTCCTATGGCTACACCTTC. Amino acid sequence: CASSQGAQSYGYTF. The variable domain in full, with the rest retrieved from reference TRBV3-1 and TRBJ1-2, is DTAVSQTPKYLVTQMGNDKSIKCEQNLGHDTMYWYKQDSKKFLKIMFSYNNKELIINETVPNRFSPKSPDKAHLNLHINSLELGDSAVYFCASSQGAQSYGYTFGSGTRLTVV.

V gene TRBV9 combines with J gene TRBJ2-5; D may be TRBD1 or TRBD2 (5 bases each). Trimming left V 2 bases short and J 5 bases short, with 19 bases between. Germline values: CDR1 SGDLS, CDR2 YYNGEE. This CDR3 is 16 amino acids long. The DNA for the CDR3 is TGTGCCAGCAGCGTGGAGCGAGGGGCGGTTGTGGAGACCCAGTACTTC. Its protein product is CASSVERGAVVETQYF. The variable domain in full, with the rest retrieved from reference TRBV9 and TRBJ2-5, is DSGVTQTPKHLITATGQRVTLRCSPRSGDLSVYWYQQSLDQGLQFLIQYYNGEERAKGNILERFSAQQFPDLHSELNLSSLELGDSALYFCASSVERGAVVETQYFGPGTRLLVL.

Ten or more counts support this clonotype. V usage is TRBV27 and J usage is TRBJ2-7; D ambiguous. The CDR3 has 16 residues. The V gene's germline CDR1 is MNHEY and CDR2 SMNVEV (reference sequence). V was clipped by 3 bases and J by 0 bases, with 15 bases between them. The CDR3 coding sequence is TGTGCCAGCAGTTTCCCCCCCAAGGCTAGCTCCTACGAGCAGTACTTC. It encodes CASSFPPKASSYEQYF.

The CDR3 reads CASRALPGQGREQYF. The CDR3 region has the DNA TGTGCCAGCAGAGCTCTCCCGGGACAGGGCAGGGAGCAGTACTTC. V gene TRBV11-2 combines with J gene TRBJ2-7, with 9 bases matching TRBD1. Germline CDR1 is SGHAT and CDR2 is FQNNGV. CDR3 length: 15 amino acids. J was trimmed by 7 bases and V by 6 bases; bases with no gene match: 13.

The chain uses TRBV18 and TRBJ2-2, with D unresolved. The CDR3 is 15 residues long. Per germline, CDR1 KGHSH and CDR2 LQKENI. The ends were cut back, 0 bases at V and 7 bases at J, with 12 bases in the middle. The CDR3 sequence: CASSPPGNLGGELFF. The CDR3, as DNA: TGTGCCAGCTCACCACCCGGAAATCTAGGCGGGGAGCTGTTTTTT.

The chain recombines TRBV20-1 with TRBJ1-5; no clear D gene. The CDR3 consists of 12 residues. Trimming left V 0 bases short and J 5 bases short, with 5 bases between. Looked up from germline, CDR1 is DFQATT and CDR2 is SNEGSKA (reference sequence). The CDR3 nucleotides are TGCAGTGCTAGAGAGGGGTATCAGCCCCAGCATTTT. Protein product: CSAREGYQPQHF.

The genes are TRBV5-1 and TRBJ1-2; D not resolved. The V gene's germline CDR1 is SGHRS and CDR2 YFSETQ. This CDR3 spans 13 amino acids. Trimming left V 0 bases short and J 8 bases short, with 11 bases between. The CDR3 here is CASSLEGSRGYTF. CDR3 in DNA: TGCGCCAGCAGCTTGGAAGGGTCTCGCGGCTACACCTTC.

This chain uses TRBV3-1 with TRBJ2-5; D is perhaps TRBD1 (5 bases). V was cut by 2 bases and J by 4 bases, with 26 bases left in between. This CDR3 is built from 19 residues. From germline, CDR1 is LGHDT and CDR2 YNNKEL (reference sequence). The CDR3 loop is CASSQHPGLGVGSIETQYF. As DNA, the CDR3 is TGTGCCAGCAGCCAACACCCCGGTCTAGGGGTTGGCAGTATAGAGACCCAGTACTTC.

The chain joins TRBV3-1 to TRBJ2-1, with D unclear. Germline V lookup: CDR1 LGHDT, CDR2 YNNKEL (reference sequence). The CDR3 extends over 15 amino acids. V lost 2 bases and J 3 bases, leaving 11 bases between the germline ends. CDR3 coding DNA: TGTGCCAGCAGCCAAAACGCGTTATTCTACAATGAGCAGTTCTTC. Translated, it gives CASSQNALFYNEQFF.

This clonotype was seen many times. This sequence joins TRBV12-3 or TRBV12-4 and TRBJ1-5, with no clear D. This CDR3 is built from 13 residues. Trimming removed 6 bases at V and 9 bases at J, with 15 bases between. The CDR3 nucleotides are TGTGCCAGCAGCCCCACGAGGCGGAGGCCCCAGCATTTT. This translates into CASSPTRRRPQHF.

In this sample, this clonotype turned up a few times. The DNA for the CDR3 is TGTGCCAGTAGCGGACTAGCGTTGAGTTATTACAATGAGCAGTTCTTC. The encoded protein is CASSGLALSYYNEQFF. The chain joins TRBV19 to TRBJ2-1; 9 bases agree with TRBD2. The CDR3 sequence is 16 residues long. V trimming: 6 bases; J trimming: 4 bases; junction bases outside the gene matches: 10. The germline V gene has CDR1 LNHDA and CDR2 SQIVND (reference sequence).

This chain connects TRBV4-3 to TRBJ2-1, with 9 positions matching TRBD2. This CDR3 spans 17 amino acids. The V segment lost 0 bases and the J segment 7 bases; nucleotides outside the gene matches: 10. Per germline, CDR1 LGHNA and CDR2 YSLEER. This CDR3 is CASSQDAASGTFNEQFF. The CDR3 bases are TGCGCCAGCAGCCAAGATGCGGCTAGCGGGACGTTTAATGAGCAGTTCTTC.

As regards this clonotype: The conserved final phenylalanine or tryptophan is absent from the CDR3, which likely points to a read error. As DNA, the CDR3 is TGCAGCGCCCTACCGGGACCGCCAAACACCGGGGAGCTGTTTCTT. As protein: CSALPGPPNTGELFL. The chain has TRBV29-1 and TRBJ2-2; D is possibly TRBD1 or TRBD2 (5 bases each). This CDR3 has 15 residues. The ends were cut back, 7 bases at V and 2 bases at J, with 17 bases in the middle. CDR1 and CDR2 from the germline V gene are SQVTM and ANQGSEA.

The genes are TRBV14 and TRBJ1-6; 7 bases match TRBD1. The CDR3 has 19 amino acids. The germline V gene has CDR1 SGHDN and CDR2 FVKESK. The V and J ends lost 4 bases and 0 bases, in that order; junction bases with no gene match: 12. This CDR3 is CASSRNLGTVFSYNSPLHF. As DNA, the CDR3 is TGTGCCAGCAGCCGGAACCTGGGGACAGTTTTCTCCTATAATTCACCCCTCCACTTT.

There are a few counts of this clonotype. The chain is built from TRBV20-1 and TRBJ2-3, with a possible D match to TRBD2 (6 bases). Germline V CDR1 and CDR2: DFQATT, SNEGSKA (reference sequence). This CDR3 region has 15 residues. Between the trimmed V and J ends, which lost 6 bases and 0 bases, there was a span of 16 bases. CDR3 residues: CSAALRTTSTDTQYF. As DNA, the CDR3 is TGCAGTGCGGCTTTGAGGACTACCAGCACAGATACGCAGTATTTT.

In this sample, this clonotype turned up many times. This chain connects TRBV7-2 to TRBJ2-5; possibly TRBD2 for D (6 bases). In germline, CDR1 is SGHTA, CDR2 FQGNSA. The CDR3 covers 15 residues. Between the trimmed V and J ends, which lost 4 bases and 0 bases, there was a span of 12 bases. The CDR3 loop reads CASSSAGTYQETQYF. The CDR3 DNA reads TGTGCCAGCAGCTCCGCCGGGACTTACCAAGAGACCCAGTACTTC.